The rows below give T cell receptor beta chains drawn from one sample of a study of spatial heterogeneity in lung cancer. TCRdb reanalysed the 5' RACE reads using MiXCR and keeps one entry per CDR3 protein. This table holds about 60,000 distinct CDR3 sequences, around 8.2% found once. Sequencing was performed on PBMCs, taken at surgery. The receptors were sampled from a female donor with early-stage non-small cell lung cancer. The CDR3 runs from the conserved cysteine through the conserved F or W. Fields, in order: J gene, V gene, CDR3 protein.

TRBJ1-2,TRBV28,CASSQFRDRDGYTF
TRBJ2-5,TRBV12-3/TRBV12-4,CASTKGQGSKETQYF
TRBJ1-5,TRBV7-2,CASSFSNGNQPQHF
TRBJ2-1,TRBV5-4,CASSLAGTGYNEQFF
TRBJ1-1,TRBV19,CATEGWGNTEAFF
TRBJ2-1,TRBV3-1,CASSQDRSLDEQFF
TRBJ2-7,TRBV12-3/TRBV12-4,CASSGSGRAVYEQYF
TRBJ1-2,TRBV18,CASSPTDSGYGYTF
TRBJ1-1,TRBV5-1,CASSLDPTADTEAFF
TRBJ1-4,TRBV28,CASSLRGPTSKLFF
TRBJ2-7,TRBV6-5,CASSYGGLAGISYEQYF
TRBJ2-1,TRBV24-1,CATSDGTGRDEQFF
TRBJ2-4,TRBV6-5,CASSYRQGTNIQYF
TRBJ2-1,TRBV20-1,CSAPGLESYNEQFF
TRBJ1-5,TRBV28,CASSRTAGWHF
TRBJ2-2,TRBV7-8,CASSLEGGGTNTGELFF
TRBJ2-3,TRBV6-2/TRBV6-3,CASSYRTGDIIDTQYF
TRBJ2-2,TRBV7-2,CASSFQGKNTGELFF
TRBJ2-3,TRBV7-3,CASSLEASGNTDTQYF
TRBJ2-7,TRBV27,CASSLSMVAEQYF
TRBJ1-5,TRBV28,CASTHKRYSNQPQHF
TRBJ1-4,TRBV2,CASSGDGATNEKLFF
TRBJ1-1,TRBV5-1,CASTWARNTEAFF
TRBJ2-2,TRBV5-1,CASSSGPVDTGELFF
TRBJ2-5,TRBV12-3/TRBV12-4,CASRTGRETQYF
TRBJ1-1,TRBV20-1,CSALGLATANTEAFF
TRBJ1-1,TRBV20-1,CSAAPPLGRTEAFF
TRBJ2-1,TRBV28,CARGQIIYNEQFF
TRBJ2-1,TRBV12-3/TRBV12-4,CASSFTRASSYNEQFF
TRBJ2-1,TRBV7-3,CASSHSFLAGADEQFF
TRBJ2-1,TRBV7-4,CASRERAGGHRGYNEQFF
TRBJ2-3,TRBV7-3,CASSLTGLATSTDTQYF
TRBJ2-7,TRBV5-5,CASSPTEQLYEQYF
TRBJ1-3,TRBV5-1,CASSHAGTGKGDTIYF
TRBJ1-5,TRBV7-9,CASSYLTGTPDKDQPQHF
TRBJ1-1,TRBV30,CAWNVGGSEAFF
TRBJ1-1,TRBV5-1,CASSLWRQGNTEAFF
TRBJ2-1,TRBV28,CANSLRQGIHNEQFF
TRBJ2-3,TRBV7-3,CASSSRTGADTQYF
TRBJ2-3,TRBV20-1,CSARPLTGPGDDTQYF
TRBJ1-3,TRBV20-1,CRAGDRTSGNTIYF
TRBJ2-1,TRBV2,CASTLAGPQFF
TRBJ2-1,TRBV15,CATSRDPKRASGRGSYNEQFF
TRBJ2-5,TRBV19,CASSMIGETQYF
TRBJ1-1,TRBV20-1,CSARGTANTEAFF
TRBJ2-4,TRBV5-1,CASGSGASVENIQYF
TRBJ2-3,TRBV5-3,CARSLHVAASGDQDTQYF
TRBJ2-1,TRBV11-2,CASSPRGQVEVNEQFF
TRBJ2-1,TRBV24-1,CATSDFGGTGEQFF
TRBJ1-6,TRBV5-4,CASSPAGDSPLHF